Each of the 4 T cell receptor beta chains below was sequenced from the same sample in a study of cytomegalovirus exposure and HLA in healthy donors. The PCR contained 60 Vbeta and 13 Jbeta primers. Profiled with immunoSEQ multiplex PCR; TCRdb holds only in-frame clones, not every one. The sample lists 65,000 to 90,000 clones; roughly 70% were seen once. Sample: PBMCs. These receptors all stem from a woman aged 40 to 50 in good health and CMV-seropositive.

The rearrangement links TRBV12-5 to TRBJ2-1, with D perhaps matching TRBD1 (6 bases). Germline V gives CDR1 LGHNT, CDR2 FRNRAP. This CDR3 region has 14 residues. V lost 5 bases, J lost 1 base, and 9 bases lay in between. The chain's CDR3 is CASGDGQSYNEQFF. The CDR3 region has the DNA TGTGCTAGTGGTGATGGACAGTCCTACAATGAGCAGTTCTTC.

The chain combines TRBV5-1 with TRBJ1-2, with 7 positions matching TRBD1. The CDR3 contains 15 residues. Germline CDR1 is SGHRS and CDR2 is YFSETQ. The V gene end was trimmed by 1 base and the J gene end by 7 bases; junction bases not matched to a gene: 10. The CDR3 region is CASSLRVAGGFGYTF. The DNA for the CDR3 is TGCGCCAGCAGCTTGCGGGTGGCAGGGGGATTTGGCTACACCTTC.

The chain joins TRBV2 to TRBJ2-3; 9 nucleotides line up with TRBD1. This CDR3 comprises 11 residues. In germline, CDR1 is SNHLY, CDR2 FYNNEI. The V gene end was trimmed by 7 bases and the J gene end by 14 bases; junction bases not matched to a gene: 7. DNA for the CDR3: TGTGCCAGCACCTTGGGACAGGGAGGGTATTTT. It specifies CASTLGQGGYF.

The chain carries TRBV27 and TRBJ1-1, with TRBD1 matching over 8 bases. The CDR3 runs 13 residues. With 0 bases clipped from V and 11 bases from J, the junction kept 5 bases outside the gene matches. Per the germline V gene, CDR1 is MNHEY and CDR2 is SMNVEV (reference sequence). The chain's CDR3 is CASSLSQGARAFF. The CDR3 DNA reads as TGTGCCAGCAGTTTATCCCAGGGGGCTCGGGCTTTCTTT.